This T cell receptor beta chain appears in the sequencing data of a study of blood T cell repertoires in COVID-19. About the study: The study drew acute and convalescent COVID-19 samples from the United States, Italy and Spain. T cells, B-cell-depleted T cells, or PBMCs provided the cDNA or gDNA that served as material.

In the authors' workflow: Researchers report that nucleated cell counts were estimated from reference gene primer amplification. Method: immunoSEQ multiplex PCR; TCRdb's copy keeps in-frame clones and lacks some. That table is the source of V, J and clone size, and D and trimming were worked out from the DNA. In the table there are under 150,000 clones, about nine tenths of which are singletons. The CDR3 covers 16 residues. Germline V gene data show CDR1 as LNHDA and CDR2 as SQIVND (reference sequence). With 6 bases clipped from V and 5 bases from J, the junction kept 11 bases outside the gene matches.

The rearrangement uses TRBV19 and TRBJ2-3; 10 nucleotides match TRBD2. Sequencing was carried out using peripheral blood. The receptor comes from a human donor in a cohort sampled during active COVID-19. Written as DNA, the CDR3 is TGTGCCAGTAGGAACCTAGCGGGGGCCATCGGAGATACGCAGTATTTT. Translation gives CASRNLAGAIGDTQYF.